This note documents a single TCR beta chain sequence. Sequencing used immunoSEQ multiplex PCR; TCRdb keeps in-frame clones, though not all of them. The sample includes 95,000 to 100,000 clones, around 87% seen only once; the top ten take 9.5% to 13%. The germline CDR1 and CDR2 sequences are SGHTA and FQGNSA. CDR3 length equals 16 residues. Trimming stripped 5 bases from V and 0 bases from J, with 14 bases between. This entry belongs to a study of T cell responses to AZD1222 COVID-19 vaccine. The sequences come from peripheral blood, collected 28 days after the second AZD1222 dose. This chain connects TRBV7-2 to TRBJ1-3; D not certain. This receptor was taken from an adult who received the AZD1222 COVID-19 vaccine. The CDR3 protein is CASSARAQGSGNTIYF. CDR3 sequence (DNA): TGTGCCAGCAGCGCCCGGGCGCAAGGCTCTGGAAACACCATATATTTT.